Listed here are 2 T cell receptor beta chains from one sample, sequenced in a study of Ad26.COV2.S vaccination and SARS-CoV-2 variants. Produced via immunoSEQ multiplex PCR; TCRdb's table is partial and in-frame only. The data contain roughly 510,000 clones, around 88% of them singletons. The treatment denotes: roughly 18 received Ad26.COV2.S at low or high dose, single or two shots; about 5 received placebo; per-sample allocation not given. Following the first vaccine or placebo injection, samples were taken on day 63. The sequencing used peripheral blood, collected in a trial of Ad26.COV2.S vaccine versus placebo. The receptors originated from a person aged 18-60 years who received the Ad26.COV2.S COVID-19 vaccine or a placebo.

The CDR3 reads CAISDGGQGERETQYF. The CDR3 DNA reads as TGTGCCATCAGTGATGGGGGGCAGGGGGAAAGAGAGACCCAGTACTTC. This rearrangement joins TRBV10-3 to TRBJ2-5, with D perhaps TRBD1 (7 bases). Germline CDR1 reads ENHRY; CDR2 reads SYGVKD. The CDR3 is 16 amino acids. The ends were cut back, 3 bases at V and 4 bases at J, with 18 bases in the middle.

V usage is TRBV27 and J usage is TRBJ2-1, with TRBD2 identical over 7 bases. Germline V gene data show CDR1 as MNHEY and CDR2 as SMNVEV (reference sequence). CDR3 length: 14 residues. Unmatched junction bases numbered 6, after V lost 3 bases and J lost 7 bases. CDR3 bases: TGTGCCAGCAGTTTTGCGGGAGCCTTTAATGAGCAGTTCTTC. This encodes CASSFAGAFNEQFF.